A single T cell receptor beta chain is shown here with its context. This clonotype was seen only a few times. Its antigen specificity is not known. Base quality data are lacking; no much larger clone is found one base away. The library was generated by 5' RACE. TCRdb lists the instrument as NextSeq 500. The TCR library protocol attached unique molecular identifiers to individual cDNA molecules to correct for sequencing error and PCR bias. TCR alpha and beta chains were both sequenced, and the abundances of alpha and beta sequences in each sample were closely correlated with each other. The original pipeline was this. Decombinator V4 was used to perform V gene, J gene and CDR3 annotation of TCR sequences. Expanded TCRs were defined as changing significantly between any two time points under a Poisson model with p below 0.0001. TCR abundances were normalised to the total number of TCRs sequenced per sample and expressed as counts per million. TRAV1-2 paired with TRAJ12, TRAJ20 or TRAJ33 defined MAIT TCRs, while TRAV10 paired with TRAJ18 defined iNKT TCRs. A search of VDJdb, accessed on 1 November 2021, was run for TCRs annotated to CMV, EBV and SARS-CoV-2, with TCRs annotated for multiple antigens excluded. Clones were called with MiXCR by TCRdb after fastp trimmed the public reads at Q25, and only in-frame beta chains were retained. A single entry per CDR3 protein holds the most common genes and DNA from its merged rows. These V and J calls derive from TCRdb rather than the authors' analysis. This sample is represented by under 55,000 distinct CDR3 sequences; around a tenth of them were singletons. The top ten constitute less than 25% of the sample.

The study was a case-control design nested within a healthcare worker cohort in London, UK, with weekly nasopharyngeal swab PCR tests and blood sampling. Healthcare workers were recruited during the week of the UK lockdown, between 23 and 31 March 2020, and followed weekly for up to roughly 15 weeks. Trimming removed 3 bases from V and 0 bases from J, leaving 15 bases between the germline ends. Measured from the cysteine to the phenylalanine, the CDR3 is 16 residues long. Only the CDR3 DNA stays, 48 bases, in frame from base 1. The germline V gene supplies CDR1 LGHNA and CDR2 YNFKEQ. These data come from a study of early T cells in non-severe SARS-CoV-2 infection (dated by TCRdb to the early 2020s). About the full investigation: Because TCR sequencing was done on bulk RNA from unsorted whole blood, the alpha and beta chains could not be paired. On the study overall, not on this receptor specifically: VDJdb matching was skewed toward anti-spike CD8 responses, so virus-specific expansions were likely underestimated and private and CD4 specificities were missed.

The rearrangement combines TRBV4-2 with TRBJ2-7; D gene: possibly TRBD2, on 5 matching bases. The TCR originated in an adult who was a healthcare worker with PCR-confirmed SARS-CoV-2 infection or an uninfected control (not recorded which). The material sequenced was whole blood. The CDR3 corresponds to CASSHSPTDYSYEQYF. The nucleotides are TGTGCCAGCAGCCACTCCCCCACAGACTACTCCTACGAGCAGTACTTC.